The next 17 T cell receptor beta chains were all read from a single sample in a study of human T cells and chemical hapten exposure. TCRdb processed the RACE reads anew with MiXCR; each CDR3 protein has one entry. The sample records around 380,000 distinct CDR3 sequences, more than 4.5% being singletons. The time point denotes: patch test 1, 2 weeks after DPC sensitization. Treatment here: therapeutic diphenylcyclopropenone sensitization with weekly scalp DPC. Material: whole blood, obtained in connection with sensitization to the hapten diphenylcyclopropenone (DPC). These receptors all stem from a woman between 45 and 60 years old with alopecia areata. Some clones in this sample may be carry-over from other donors' samples.

The V and J genes are TRBV28 and TRBJ1-2; tentative D call: TRBD1 (6 bases). The CDR3 spans 14 residues. The germline V gene encodes CDR1 MDHEN and CDR2 SYDVKM. The germline V and J ends were trimmed by 10 bases and 4 bases, with 19 bases remaining between them. In DNA, the CDR3 is TGTGCCATCGCAGGGGAGGCAGGGACCTATGGCTACACCTTC. Protein sequence: CAIAGEAGTYGYTF.

The gene calls are TRBV27 and TRBJ2-5; D may match TRBD1 or TRBD2 (5 bases each). V lost 4 bases to trimming and J lost 4 bases, with 10 bases between them. Germline CDR1 and CDR2: MNHEY and SMNVEV (reference sequence). This CDR3 has 13 amino acids. CDR3 protein: CASSSWDGETQYF. In DNA, the CDR3 is TGTGCCAGCAGTTCTTGGGACGGAGAGACCCAGTACTTC.

The CDR3 DNA follows: TGTGCCAGCAGCCAAGATGGGACTCTCCTAGGGCGAGATACGCAGTATTTT. Its translation is CASSQDGTLLGRDTQYF. The chain uses TRBV3-1 and TRBJ2-3; D might be TRBD2 (6 bases). V was pared by 0 bases and J by 5 bases, with 18 bases between. CDR3 length: 17 amino acids. Germline-derived CDR1 and CDR2 are LGHDT and YNNKEL (reference sequence).

This clonotype was seen ten or more times. V is TRBV6-1 and J is TRBJ1-4; TRBD1 matches 7 bases. The junction had 11 bases not matched to a gene; V was cut back by 4 bases and J by 0 bases. This CDR3 contains 18 residues. CDR1 MNHNS and CDR2 SASEGT come from the germline V gene. In DNA, the CDR3 is TGTGCCAGCAGTGGTCGAAGGGACAGACTTGCAACTAATGAAAAACTGTTTTTT. Amino acids: CASSGRRDRLATNEKLFF.

V gene TRBV6-5 combines with J gene TRBJ1-1; D perhaps matches TRBD1 (6 bases). The germline V and J ends were trimmed by 5 bases and 4 bases, with 11 bases remaining between them. CDR1 is MNHEY, CDR2 SVGAGI, per germline. The length of the CDR3 is 13 residues. Here the CDR3 reads CASSRTGTTEAFF. The CDR3 bases are TGTGCCAGCAGTCGAACAGGGACCACTGAAGCTTTCTTT.

This clonotype has a count of ten or more. The chain joins TRBV11-2 to TRBJ1-1, with 9 bases aligning to TRBD1. The CDR3 has 13 amino acids. Germline CDR1 is SGHAT and CDR2 is FQNNGV. J was trimmed by 5 bases and V by 3 bases; bases with no gene match: 1. The DNA of the CDR3 is TGTGCCAGCAGCTTCGGGACAGGGACTGAAGCTTTCTTT. Its translation is CASSFGTGTEAFF.

In this sample, this clonotype turned up a few times. The V gene is TRBV7-2, the J gene TRBJ1-2; 9 bases fit TRBD1. The V gene end was trimmed by 6 bases and the J gene end by 4 bases; junction bases not matched to a gene: 15. The CDR3 runs 17 residues. Germline V gene data show CDR1 as SGHTA and CDR2 as FQGNSA. CDR3 in DNA: TGTGCCAGCAGAATAAGCACCGGGACAGGGATCCCCTATGGCTACACCTTC. This encodes CASRISTGTGIPYGYTF.

This clonotype was seen many times. The CDR3: CASGWVRSNQPQHF. CDR3 coding DNA: TGTGCCAGCGGGTGGGTTAGGAGCAATCAGCCCCAGCATTTT. This sequence joins TRBV2 and TRBJ1-5; D call uncertain. The CDR3 loop spans 14 amino acids. The V gene lost 8 bases and the J gene lost 1 base, with 12 bases spanning the gap. Germline loops: CDR1 SNHLY, CDR2 FYNNEI.

This clonotype was counted a few times. V usage is TRBV11-2 and J usage is TRBJ1-6, with D unclear. The CDR3 contains 9 residues. The germline V gene encodes CDR1 SGHAT and CDR2 FQNNGV. Deletions cut 7 bases from V and 10 bases from J, with 2 bases between. In nucleotides, the CDR3 is TGTGCCAGCACATCACCCCTCCACTTT. Residues: CASTSPLHF.

This clonotype was recorded at least ten times. The genes are TRBV30 and TRBJ2-3; 7 nucleotides align to TRBD1. V shed 1 base, J shed 3 bases, and the junction held 7 bases outside the gene matches. Germline V gives CDR1 GTSNPN, CDR2 SVGIG (reference sequence). The CDR3 is made up of 15 amino acids. As DNA, the CDR3 is TGTGCCTGGAGTGCAACAGGGGCCCCAACAGATACGCAGTATTTT. It translates to CAWSATGAPTDTQYF.

This clonotype was seen many times. This rearrangement joins TRBV29-1 to TRBJ1-2; D unresolved. Trimming took 7 bases from V and 5 from J, leaving 17 bases between them. Germline V gene data show CDR1 as SQVTM and CDR2 as ANQGSEA. CDR3 length equals 13 residues. CDR3 bases: TGCAGCGCCGAAAGTCTCAGGAGTTATGGCTACACCTTC. This encodes CSAESLRSYGYTF.

The genes are TRBV6-5 and TRBJ2-7; 7 bases map to TRBD1. The germline V gene has CDR1 MNHEY and CDR2 SVGAGI. The CDR3 is made up of 15 amino acids. V lost 6 bases to trimming and J lost 0 bases; unmatched junction nucleotides: 8. The CDR3 bases are TGTGCCAGCAGACGCTATGCAGGGGGCTCCTACGAGCAGTACTTC. This encodes CASRRYAGGSYEQYF.

The chain carries TRBV23-1 and TRBJ2-3; D assignment may be TRBD1 or TRBD2 (5 bases each). TRBV23-1 is labeled an ORF, and its function is uncertain. V was shortened by 4 bases and J by 0 bases, with 14 bases between the two germline ends. This CDR3 is built from 16 residues. The CDR3 nucleotides are TGCGCCAGCAGTCCAGCTAGAGGGGCTAGCACAGATACGCAGTATTTT. Translated: CASSPARGASTDTQYF.

There are many counts of this clonotype. The chain combines TRBV12-3 or TRBV12-4 with TRBJ2-6; a weak D match, TRBD1 (5 bases). The V end was cut by 3 bases, the J end by 0 bases, with 15 bases between. There are 18 residues in the CDR3. The CDR3 DNA reads TGTGCCAGCAGTTTTAGCCTTGCGCAGGGCTCTGGGGCCAACGTCCTGACTTTC. Amino acid sequence: CASSFSLAQGSGANVLTF.

This sequence joins TRBV7-9 and TRBJ2-7, with TRBD2 identical over 10 bases. The V segment lost 0 bases and the J segment 2 bases; nucleotides outside the gene matches: 4. The CDR3 has 16 residues. Germline V gene lookup returns CDR1 SEHNR and CDR2 FQNEAQ (reference sequence). The chain's CDR3 is CASSLAGTSAAYEQYF. For the CDR3, the DNA is TGTGCCAGCAGCTTAGCCGGGACTAGCGCCGCCTACGAGCAGTACTTC.

This clonotype was found a few times. The chain's CDR3 is CASSLGGSIDQPQHF. As DNA, the CDR3 is TGTGCCAGCAGTTTAGGGGGCTCCATCGACCAGCCCCAGCATTTT. The rearrangement joins TRBV12-3 or TRBV12-4 to TRBJ1-5; D is perhaps TRBD1 (5 bases). The V end was cut by 1 base, the J end by 7 bases, with 14 bases between. This CDR3 contains 15 residues.

V gene TRBV7-6 combines with J gene TRBJ2-1; D not certain. The V gene's germline CDR1 is SGHVS and CDR2 FNYEAQ. This CDR3 has 13 amino acids. The ends were cut back, 0 bases at V and 7 bases at J, with 7 bases in the middle. CDR3 sequence: CASSLAEANEQFF. Here the CDR3 DNA reads TGTGCCAGCAGCTTAGCTGAAGCGAATGAGCAGTTCTTC.